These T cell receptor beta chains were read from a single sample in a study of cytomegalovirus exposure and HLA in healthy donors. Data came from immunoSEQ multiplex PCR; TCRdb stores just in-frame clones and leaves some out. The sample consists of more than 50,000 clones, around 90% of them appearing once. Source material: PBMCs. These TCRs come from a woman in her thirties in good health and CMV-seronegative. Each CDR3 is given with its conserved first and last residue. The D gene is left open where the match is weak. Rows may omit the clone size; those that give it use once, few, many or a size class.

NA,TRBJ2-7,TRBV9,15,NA,CASSVAGAQTYEQYF,TGTGCCAGCAGCGTAGCAGGGGCGCAAACCTACGAGCAGTACTTC
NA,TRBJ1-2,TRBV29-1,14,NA,CSVRTADSNYGYTF,TGCAGCGTTCGAACCGCGGACAGTAACTATGGCTACACCTTC
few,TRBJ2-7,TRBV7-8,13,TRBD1,CASSSTGIGEQYF,TGTGCCAGCAGCTCGACAGGGATCGGAGAGCAGTACTTC
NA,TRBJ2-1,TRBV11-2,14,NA,CASSLESPGNEQFF,TGTGCCAGCAGCTTAGAGAGCCCAGGCAATGAGCAGTTCTTC
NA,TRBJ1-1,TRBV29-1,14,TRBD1,CSVDTGAAITEAFF,TGCAGCGTGGACACAGGGGCGGCGATCACTGAAGCTTTCTTT
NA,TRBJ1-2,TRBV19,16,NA,CASSIRDTLANYGYTF,TGTGCCAGTAGTATACGGGACACGTTAGCTAACTATGGCTACACCTTC
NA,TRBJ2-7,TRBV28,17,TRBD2,CASSLGLLAGGAGEQYF,TGTGCCAGCAGTTTAGGTCTCCTAGCGGGAGGGGCAGGCGAGCAGTACTTC
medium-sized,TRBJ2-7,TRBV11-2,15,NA,CASSNSGTAHYEQYF,TGTGCCAGCAGCAACTCCGGGACTGCTCACTACGAGCAGTACTTC
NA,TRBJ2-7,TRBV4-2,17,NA,CASSQDSSGELSYEQYF,TGTGCCAGCAGCCAAGATTCCTCAGGGGAACTCTCCTACGAGCAGTACTTC
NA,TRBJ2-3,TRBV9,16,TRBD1,CASSVVAGQGADTQYF,TGTGCCAGCAGCGTAGTAGCCGGACAGGGCGCAGATACGCAGTATTTT
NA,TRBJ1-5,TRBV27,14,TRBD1,CASSPRQGDQPQHF,TGTGCCAGCAGTCCGAGACAGGGGGATCAGCCCCAGCATTTT
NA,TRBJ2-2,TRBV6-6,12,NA,CAAGQNTGELFF,TGTGCTGCAGGGCAGAACACCGGGGAGCTGTTTTTT
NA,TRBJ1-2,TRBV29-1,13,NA,CSVGSVGDYGYTF,TGCAGCGTTGGGTCAGTGGGCGACTATGGCTACACCTTC
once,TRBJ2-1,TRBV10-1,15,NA,CASSPGLLGANEQFF,TGCGCCAGCAGTCCCGGCCTGCTAGGGGCAAACGAGCAGTTCTTC
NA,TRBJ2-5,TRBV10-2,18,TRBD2,CASSRGLAGEPRRATQYF,TGCGCCAGCAGCCGGGGACTAGCGGGAGAGCCCCGGCGGGCGACCCAGTACTTC
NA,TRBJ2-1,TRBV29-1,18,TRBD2,CSVPERDLAGGGGSEQFF,TGCAGCGTTCCTGAACGGGACCTAGCGGGAGGAGGGGGTAGTGAGCAGTTCTTC
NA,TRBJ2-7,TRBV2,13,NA,CASSILANHEQYF,TGTGCCAGCAGTATTCTAGCCAACCACGAGCAGTACTTC
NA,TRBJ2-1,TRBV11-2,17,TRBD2,CASSFLPRGSTYNEQFF,TGTGCCAGCAGCTTCCTTCCACGCGGGAGTACCTACAATGAGCAGTTCTTC
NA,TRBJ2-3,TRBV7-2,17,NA,CASSLESGLALLGTQYF,TGTGCCAGCAGCTTAGAGTCAGGGTTGGCCCTCTTGGGTACGCAGTATTTT
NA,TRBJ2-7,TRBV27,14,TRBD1,CASSTGTGDYEQYF,TGTGCCAGCAGTACAGGGACAGGGGACTACGAGCAGTACTTC
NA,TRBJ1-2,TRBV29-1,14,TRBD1,CSVEITGGAGGYTF,TGCAGCGTTGAGATTACAGGGGGCGCAGGTGGCTACACCTTC
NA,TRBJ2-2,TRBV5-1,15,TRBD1,CASSSDRANTGELFF,TGCGCCAGCAGCTCGGACAGGGCGAACACCGGGGAGCTGTTTTTT
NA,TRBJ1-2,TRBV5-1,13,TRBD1,CASSPDREVGYTF,TGCGCCAGCAGCCCGGACAGGGAGGTTGGCTACACCTTC
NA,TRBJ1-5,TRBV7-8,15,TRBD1,CASSGRDRDFRPQHF,TGTGCCAGCAGCGGCCGGGACAGGGATTTTCGGCCCCAGCATTTT
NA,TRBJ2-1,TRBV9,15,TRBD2,CASSVRLAEYNEQFF,TGTGCCAGCAGCGTGCGACTAGCGGAGTACAATGAGCAGTTCTTC
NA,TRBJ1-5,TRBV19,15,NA,CASRHWTEGNQPQHF,TGTGCCAGTAGGCATTGGACAGAGGGCAATCAGCCCCAGCATTTT
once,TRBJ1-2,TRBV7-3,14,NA,CASSSPPEVTGYTF,TGTGCCAGCAGCTCCCCCCCGGAGGTCACTGGCTACACCTTC
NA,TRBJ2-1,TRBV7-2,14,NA,CASSPGGTYNEQFF,TGTGCCAGCAGCCCAGGAGGGACCTACAATGAGCAGTTCTTC
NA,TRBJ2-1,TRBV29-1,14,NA,CICQGRASYNEQFF,TGCATCTGCCAAGGGCGGGCGTCCTACAATGAGCAGTTCTTC
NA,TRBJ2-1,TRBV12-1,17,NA,CASSSGVATSSYNEQFF,TGTGCCAGCAGCTCCGGCGTGGCGACTAGCTCCTACAATGAGCAGTTCTTC
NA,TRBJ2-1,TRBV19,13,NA,CASSLEGRYEQFF,TGTGCCAGTAGTTTGGAGGGCCGTTATGAGCAGTTCTTC
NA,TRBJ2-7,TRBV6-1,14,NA,CASSLSGGTYEQYF,TGTGCCAGCAGTTTGAGCGGAGGAACCTACGAGCAGTACTTC
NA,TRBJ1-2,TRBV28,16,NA,CASSPLGPDRNYGYTF,TGTGCCAGCAGTCCCCTTGGACCGGACAGAAACTATGGCTACACCTTC
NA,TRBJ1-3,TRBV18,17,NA,CASSPNNRALPGNTIYF,TGTGCCAGCTCACCAAATAATAGAGCCCTGCCTGGAAACACCATATATTTT
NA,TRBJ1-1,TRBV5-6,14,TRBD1,CASSKTGGETEAFF,TGTGCCAGCAGCAAGACAGGGGGAGAGACTGAAGCTTTCTTT
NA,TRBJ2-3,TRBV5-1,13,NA,CASSPRDRDTQYF,TGCGCCAGCAGCCCCCGCGACAGGGATACGCAGTATTTT
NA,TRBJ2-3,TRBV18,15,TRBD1,CASSPTRGSTDTQYF,TGTGCCAGCTCACCTACCAGGGGGAGCACAGATACGCAGTATTTT
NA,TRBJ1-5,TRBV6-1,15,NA,CASSWTENSNQPQHF,TGTGCCAGCAGTTGGACAGAGAATAGCAATCAGCCCCAGCATTTT
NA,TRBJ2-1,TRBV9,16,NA,CASSVGGGIVGNEQFF,TGTGCCAGCAGCGTAGGGGGCGGGATAGTGGGCAATGAGCAGTTCTTC
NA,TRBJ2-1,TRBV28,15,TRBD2,CASSFRAGARNEQFF,TGTGCCAGCAGTTTCCGGGCGGGAGCTCGGAATGAGCAGTTCTTC
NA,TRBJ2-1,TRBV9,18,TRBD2,CASSHSGSGRRASNEQFF,TGTGCCAGCAGCCACAGCGGTAGCGGGAGAAGGGCTTCCAATGAGCAGTTCTTC
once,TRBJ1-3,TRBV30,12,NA,CAWSVSRNTIYF,TGTGCCTGGAGTGTATCTAGAAACACCATATATTTT
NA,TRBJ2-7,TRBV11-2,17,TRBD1,CASSITSGQGSYDEQYF,TGTGCCAGCAGCATAACGTCCGGACAGGGGAGTTACGACGAGCAGTACTTC
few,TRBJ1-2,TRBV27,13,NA,CASSLRPRGGYTF,TGTGCCAGCAGTTTAAGGCCCCGAGGTGGCTACACCTTC
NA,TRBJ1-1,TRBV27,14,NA,CASSLFPRGAEAFF,TGTGCCAGCAGTTTATTCCCCAGGGGCGCTGAAGCTTTCTTT
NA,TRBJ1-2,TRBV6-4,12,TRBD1,CASSDGTGGYTF,TGTGCCAGCAGTGACGGGACAGGCGGCTACACCTTC
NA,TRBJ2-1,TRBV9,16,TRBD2,CASSAWTSGSYNEQFF,TGTGCCAGCAGCGCCTGGACTAGCGGCTCCTACAATGAGCAGTTCTTC
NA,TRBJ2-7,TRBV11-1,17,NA,CASSLGVGNRPSYEQYF,TGTGCCAGCAGCTTGGGAGTGGGTAATCGACCAAGCTACGAGCAGTACTTC
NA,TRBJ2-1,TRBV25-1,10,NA,CASSGEAAFF,TGTGCCAGCAGTGGAGAGGCGGCTTTCTTC